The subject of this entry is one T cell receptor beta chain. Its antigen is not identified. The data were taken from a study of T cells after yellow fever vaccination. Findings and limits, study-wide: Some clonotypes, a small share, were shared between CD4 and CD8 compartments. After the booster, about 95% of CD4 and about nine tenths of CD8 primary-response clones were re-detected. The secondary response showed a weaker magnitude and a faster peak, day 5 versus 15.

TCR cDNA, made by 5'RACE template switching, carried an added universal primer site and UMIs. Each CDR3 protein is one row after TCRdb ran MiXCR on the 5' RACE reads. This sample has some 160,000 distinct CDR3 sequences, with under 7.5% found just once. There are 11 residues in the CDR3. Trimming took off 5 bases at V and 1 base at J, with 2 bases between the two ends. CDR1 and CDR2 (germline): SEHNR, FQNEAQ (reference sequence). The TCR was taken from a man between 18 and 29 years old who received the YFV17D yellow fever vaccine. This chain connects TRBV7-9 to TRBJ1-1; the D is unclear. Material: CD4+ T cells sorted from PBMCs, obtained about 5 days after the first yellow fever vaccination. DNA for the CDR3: TGTGCCAGCAGCAAGAACACTGAAGCTTTCTTT. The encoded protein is CASSKNTEAFF.